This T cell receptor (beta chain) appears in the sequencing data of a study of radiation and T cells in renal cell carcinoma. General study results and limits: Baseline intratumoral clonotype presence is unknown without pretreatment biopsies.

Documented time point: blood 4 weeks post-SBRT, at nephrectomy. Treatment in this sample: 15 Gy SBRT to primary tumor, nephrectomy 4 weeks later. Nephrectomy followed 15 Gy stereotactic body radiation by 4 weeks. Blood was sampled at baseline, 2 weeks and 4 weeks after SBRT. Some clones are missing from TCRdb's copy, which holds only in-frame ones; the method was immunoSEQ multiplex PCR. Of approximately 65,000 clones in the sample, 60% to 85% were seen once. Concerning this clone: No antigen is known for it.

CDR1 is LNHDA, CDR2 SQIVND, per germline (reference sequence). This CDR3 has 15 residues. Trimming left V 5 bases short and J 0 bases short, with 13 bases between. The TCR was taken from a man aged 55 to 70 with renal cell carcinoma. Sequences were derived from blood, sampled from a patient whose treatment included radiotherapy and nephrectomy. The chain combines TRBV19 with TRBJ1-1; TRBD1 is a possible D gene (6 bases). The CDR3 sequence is CASSPRQELNTEAFF. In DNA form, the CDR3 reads TGTGCCAGTAGTCCAAGACAGGAATTGAACACTGAAGCTTTCTTT.